Below, 31 T cell receptor beta chains from the same sample are listed, as sequenced in a study of tumor T cells in aggressive B-cell lymphoma. Some clones are missing from TCRdb's copy, which holds only in-frame ones; the method was immunoSEQ multiplex PCR. The table includes fewer than 2,000 clones, over 85% detected once. Sequencing was done on a sample of tumor tissue. The origin of the receptors is an adult with diffuse large B cell lymphoma.

The V call is TRBV7-2, the J call TRBJ2-7; the match to TRBD2 covers 11 bases. In germline, CDR1 is SGHTA, CDR2 FQGNSA. V shed 4 bases, J shed 4 bases, and the junction held 6 bases outside the gene matches. CDR3 length equals 15 residues. CDR3 amino acids: CASSYLAGGIYEQYF. The CDR3 nucleotides are TGTGCCAGCAGCTACTTAGCGGGGGGGATATACGAGCAGTACTTC.

This chain connects TRBV4-1 to TRBJ2-5; 8 positions match TRBD2. With 1 base clipped from V and 5 bases from J, the junction kept 6 bases outside the gene matches. This CDR3 has 15 residues. Germline CDR1 is MGHRA and CDR2 is YSYEKL. The CDR3: CASSQGGGSGETQYF. For the CDR3, the DNA is TGCGCCAGCAGCCAAGGCGGGGGGTCCGGGGAGACCCAGTACTTC.

The chain carries TRBV27 and TRBJ1-2; a possible D gene is TRBD1 (5 bases). V lost 2 bases, J lost 5 bases, and 12 bases lay in between. This CDR3 contains 14 residues. Germline CDR1 MNHEY, CDR2 SMNVEV (reference sequence). The CDR3 DNA is TGTGCCAGCAGTTTAGGGCTAGGGGTGTATGGCTACACCTTC. It yields the protein CASSLGLGVYGYTF.

The chain couples TRBV25-1 to TRBJ2-7; TRBD1 agrees at 12 bases. J gave up 7 bases and V 1 base, and 5 bases lay outside the gene matches. Germline V gene data show CDR1 as MGHDK and CDR2 as SYGVNS. The CDR3 totals 15 residues. The CDR3 DNA reads as TGTGCCAGCAGTGAATTGGGACAGGGGGCAGGTGAGCAGTACTTC. As protein: CASSELGQGAGEQYF.

V gene TRBV19 combines with J gene TRBJ1-5; D perhaps matches TRBD1 (6 bases). This CDR3 is 14 amino acids long. V was shortened by 7 bases and J by 3 bases, with 13 bases between the two germline ends. CDR1 and CDR2 (germline): LNHDA, SQIVND (reference sequence). CDR3 bases: TGTGCCAGTACTCTGACGGGACACAATCAGCCCCAGCATTTT. This gives the protein CASTLTGHNQPQHF.

V is TRBV29-1 and J is TRBJ1-6; 7 nucleotides align to TRBD1. Germline trimming cut 5 bases from V and 6 bases from J; bases unmatched to any gene: 7. Germline CDR1 is SQVTM and CDR2 is ANQGSEA. This CDR3 is built from 14 residues. CDR3 bases: TGCAGCGTTTCACAGGGGACACTTAATTCACCCCTCCACTTT. As protein: CSVSQGTLNSPLHF. The variable domain in full, completed from reference TRBV29-1 and TRBJ1-6, reads SAVISQKPSRDICQRGTSLTIQCQVDSQVTMMFWYRQQPGQSLTLIATANQGSEATYESGFVIDKFPISRPNLTFSTLTVSNMSPEDSSIYLCSVSQGTLNSPLHFGNGTRLTVT.

The V call is TRBV6-1, the J call TRBJ2-5, with TRBD1 identical over 7 bases. The germline V gene has CDR1 MNHNS and CDR2 SASEGT. There are 13 residues in the CDR3. The junction had 7 bases not matched to a gene; V was cut back by 10 bases and J by 2 bases. The chain's CDR3 is CATPTGAQETQYF. CDR3 DNA sequence: TGTGCCACCCCAACAGGGGCACAAGAGACCCAGTACTTC.

The chain joins TRBV6-6 to TRBJ1-2; 7 bases match TRBD1. CDR3 size: 14 residues. V trimming: 2 bases; J trimming: 6 bases; junction bases outside the gene matches: 6. The V gene's germline CDR1 is MNHNY and CDR2 SVGAGI (reference sequence). CDR3 in amino acids: CASSYVEGAHGYTF. The CDR3 DNA follows: TGTGCCAGCAGTTACGTGGAGGGGGCTCATGGCTACACCTTC.

The chain is built from TRBV11-2 and TRBJ2-3; a weak D match, TRBD2 (6 bases). The V end lost 7 bases, the J end lost 5 bases, and 16 bases lay between the germline ends. The CDR3 contains 14 residues. Germline loops: CDR1 SGHAT, CDR2 FQNNGV. The CDR3 loop reads CASTSTRSLDTQYF. CDR3 coding DNA: TGTGCCAGCACCTCGACTAGATCGCTAGATACGCAGTATTTT. Based on the CDR3 plus reference TRBV11-2 and TRBJ2-3, the full variable domain is EAGVAQSPRYKIIEKRQSVAFWCNPISGHATLYWYQQILGQGPKLLIQFQNNGVVDDSQLPKDRFSAERLKGVDSTLKIQPAKLEDSAVYLCASTSTRSLDTQYFGPGTRLTVL.

This clone was seen only a few times. V usage is TRBV19 and J usage is TRBJ1-1; TRBD1 matches 9 bases. Germline CDR1 reads LNHDA; CDR2 reads SQIVND (reference sequence). The V and J ends lost 5 bases and 4 bases, in that order; junction bases with no gene match: 2. The CDR3 totals 13 residues. CDR3 sequence reads: CASSLGQGTEAFF. Written as DNA, the CDR3 is TGTGCCAGTAGTCTGGGACAGGGCACTGAAGCTTTCTTT.

The V call is TRBV10-3, the J call TRBJ2-1, with 8 bases that match TRBD2. CDR3 length: 16 amino acids. The junction had 7 bases not matched to a gene; V was cut back by 2 bases and J by 4 bases. Germline V gene lookup returns CDR1 ENHRY and CDR2 SYGVKD. CDR3 nucleotide sequence: TGTGCCATCAGTGAGCCTAATAGCGGGGAGTACAATGAGCAGTTCTTC. The encoded protein is CAISEPNSGEYNEQFF.

The chain carries TRBV5-1 and TRBJ2-2; TRBD2 matches at 11 bases. CDR1 SGHRS and CDR2 YFSETQ come from the germline V gene. This CDR3 region has 15 residues. Trimming took 6 bases from V and 4 from J; bases not matched to a gene: 5. The CDR3 reads CASTKLAGVTGELFF. The CDR3 DNA follows: TGCGCCAGCACCAAACTAGCGGGAGTCACCGGGGAGCTGTTTTTT.

This chain uses TRBV28 with TRBJ2-7; D perhaps matches TRBD1 (5 bases). Germline lookup yields CDR1 MDHEN and CDR2 SYDVKM. There are 14 residues in the CDR3. Trimming stripped 2 bases from V and 3 bases from J, with 11 bases between. CDR3 DNA: TGTGCCAGCAGTTTAGACAGCGTGAGCTACGAGCAGTACTTC. As protein: CASSLDSVSYEQYF. Based on the CDR3 plus reference TRBV28 and TRBJ2-7, the full variable domain is DVKVTQSSRYLVKRTGEKVFLECVQDMDHENMFWYRQDPGLGLRLIYFSYDVKMKEKGDIPEGYSVSREKKERFSLILESASTNQTSMYLCASSLDSVSYEQYFGPGTRLTVT.

This chain uses TRBV7-9 with TRBJ2-1, with TRBD1 identical over 7 bases. The CDR3 is made up of 15 amino acids. The V gene end was trimmed by 2 bases and the J gene end by 8 bases; junction bases not matched to a gene: 9. Germline CDR1 and CDR2: SEHNR and FQNEAQ (reference sequence). The CDR3 sequence is CASSLSRQGFDEQFF. The CDR3 DNA reads TGTGCCAGCAGCTTATCGAGACAGGGATTCGATGAGCAGTTCTTC.

The chain carries TRBV19 and TRBJ1-2; 8 bases align to TRBD1. V lost 4 bases to trimming and J lost 7 bases; unmatched junction nucleotides: 5. The V gene's germline CDR1 is LNHDA and CDR2 SQIVND (reference sequence). This CDR3 has 13 residues. The CDR3 reads CASSKGQGGGYTF. CDR3 DNA: TGTGCCAGTAGTAAAGGACAGGGAGGTGGCTACACCTTC. Based on the CDR3 plus reference TRBV19 and TRBJ1-2, the full variable domain is DGGITQSPKYLFRKEGQNVTLSCEQNLNHDAMYWYRQDPGQGLRLIYYSQIVNDFQKGDIAEGYSVSREKKESFPLTVTSAQKNPTAFYLCASSKGQGGGYTFGSGTRLTVV.

V and J are TRBV7-9 and TRBJ1-4, with 9 nucleotides matching TRBD1. CDR3 length: 14 residues. V dropped 3 bases and J dropped 8; count of bases not matched to a gene: 4. Germline V gene data show CDR1 as SEHNR and CDR2 as FQNEAQ (reference sequence). The CDR3 coding sequence is TGTGCCAGCAGCTTGGGACAGGGTGGCGAAAAACTGTTTTTT. Translated, it gives CASSLGQGGEKLFF.

The chain carries TRBV29-1 and TRBJ1-2; TRBD1 might be the D (6 bases). From germline, CDR1 is SQVTM and CDR2 ANQGSEA. The CDR3 extends over 10 amino acids. The V end lost 4 bases, the J end lost 8 bases, and 8 bases lay between the germline ends. CDR3 nucleotide sequence: TGCAGCGTTGGACAGGAGGGCTACACCTTC. This translates into CSVGQEGYTF. Full variable domain (missing parts from reference TRBV29-1 and TRBJ1-2): SAVISQKPSRDICQRGTSLTIQCQVDSQVTMMFWYRQQPGQSLTLIATANQGSEATYESGFVIDKFPISRPNLTFSTLTVSNMSPEDSSIYLCSVGQEGYTFGSGTRLTVV.

The J gene is TRBJ1-5, the V gene TRBV5-8; 10 nucleotides agree with TRBD1. With 3 bases clipped from V and 6 bases from J, the junction kept 3 bases outside the gene matches. Germline CDR1 reads SGHTS; CDR2 reads YDEGEE. The CDR3 totals 14 residues. The CDR3: CASSSGTGVQPQHF. The CDR3 DNA follows: TGTGCCAGCAGCTCCGGGACAGGGGTTCAGCCCCAGCATTTT.

The rearrangement joins TRBV27 to TRBJ2-7, with 7 bases matching TRBD1. Trimming removed 5 bases from V and 3 bases from J; junction bases left unmatched: 4. Germline CDR1 reads MNHEY; CDR2 reads SMNVEV (reference sequence). The CDR3 extends over 13 amino acids. The CDR3 is CASSIQGRYEQYF. CDR3 DNA: TGTGCCAGCAGTATACAGGGGCGCTACGAGCAGTACTTC.

The genes are TRBV9 and TRBJ2-1, with D uncertain. The CDR3 length is 17 residues. Trimming shortened V by 0 bases and J by 4 bases, and 17 bases separated the two germline ends. Germline V gene sequence: CDR1 SGDLS, CDR2 YYNGEE. This CDR3 is CASSVGGLRRTYNEQFF. The DNA for the CDR3 is TGTGCCAGCAGCGTAGGTGGCTTGAGGCGAACATACAATGAGCAGTTCTTC. Filled out from reference TRBV9 and TRBJ2-1, the complete variable domain reads DSGVTQTPKHLITATGQRVTLRCSPRSGDLSVYWYQQSLDQGLQFLIQYYNGEERAKGNILERFSAQQFPDLHSELNLSSLELGDSALYFCASSVGGLRRTYNEQFFGPGTRLTVL.

Only a few counts were recorded for this clone. The junction departs from germline at one end; a sequencing error may be responsible. The V gene is TRBV5-1, the J gene TRBJ2-2; 7 bases line up with TRBD2. The germline V gene encodes CDR1 SGHRS and CDR2 YFSETQ. The CDR3 is made up of 15 amino acids. The CDR3 loop is CASSLGLANTGELFF. The CDR3, as DNA: TGCGCAAGCAGCTTAGGACTAGCGAACACCGGGGAGCTGTTTTTT.

The genes are TRBV18 and TRBJ2-1; 13 bases agree with TRBD2. Per germline, CDR1 KGHSH and CDR2 LQKENI. Losses at the gene ends were 2 bases for V and 9 bases for J; bases not matched to a gene: 7. This CDR3 has 16 residues. The DNA for the CDR3 is TGTGCCAGCTCACCAATCGGACTAGCGGGAGTGGGTGAGCAGTTCTTC. Protein: CASSPIGLAGVGEQFF.

This chain joins TRBV5-1 and TRBJ2-3, with 7 positions matching TRBD1. The V gene's germline CDR1 is SGHRS and CDR2 YFSETQ. The CDR3 totals 15 residues. After removal of 2 bases from V and 6 bases from J, the junction contained 9 bases not matched to a gene. The CDR3 protein is CASSLYDRADDTQYF. CDR3 DNA sequence: TGCGCCAGCAGCTTATATGACAGGGCGGACGATACGCAGTATTTT. Drawing the rest from reference TRBV5-1 and TRBJ2-3, the complete variable domain is KAGVTQTPRYLIKTRGQQVTLSCSPISGHRSVSWYQQTPGQGLQFLFEYFSETQRNKGNFPGRFSGRQFSNSRSEMNVSTLELGDSALYLCASSLYDRADDTQYFGPGTRLTVL.

The rearrangement links TRBV7-8 to TRBJ2-6, with 9 bases fitting TRBD1. The CDR3 has 18 amino acids. V lost 6 bases to trimming and J lost 1 base; unmatched junction nucleotides: 10. Germline values: CDR1 SGHVS, CDR2 FQNEAQ. The CDR3 protein is CASSTPGQGFSGANVLTF. As DNA, the CDR3 is TGTGCCAGCAGTACCCCGGGACAGGGTTTTTCTGGGGCCAACGTCCTGACTTTC.

The J gene is TRBJ2-4, the V gene TRBV12-5, with TRBD1 matching over 7 bases. Germline CDR1 is LGHNT and CDR2 is FRNRAP. Germline trimming cut 4 bases from V and 1 base from J; bases unmatched to any gene: 4. The CDR3 is 15 residues long. The CDR3 protein is CASGSLTGAKNIQYF. The CDR3 DNA sequence: TGTGCTAGTGGTTCACTGACAGGGGCCAAAAACATTCAGTACTTC.

This clone appeared once. V and J are TRBV7-9 and TRBJ1-1; D may be TRBD1 (5 bases). Per the germline V gene, CDR1 is SEHNR and CDR2 is FQNEAQ (reference sequence). The CDR3 is 14 residues long. Deletions cut 5 bases from V and 1 base from J, with 11 bases between. The DNA of the CDR3 is TGTGCCAGCAGCCCTCAGGGTGGGAACACTGAAGCTTTCTTT. Translation gives CASSPQGGNTEAFF.

This clone was detected once. The chain recombines TRBV9 with TRBJ2-5; 15 bases fit TRBD2. Germline lookup yields CDR1 SGDLS and CDR2 YYNGEE. The trim removed 4 bases at V and 1 base at J, leaving 5 bases unmatched. The CDR3 is 17 residues long. CDR3 protein: CASSPWGLAGGQETQYF. The CDR3 region has the DNA TGTGCCAGCAGCCCCTGGGGACTAGCGGGGGGCCAAGAGACCCAGTACTTC.

The V gene is TRBV10-3, the J gene TRBJ2-4; no firm D call. This CDR3 is 13 amino acids long. Germline V gene sequence: CDR1 ENHRY, CDR2 SYGVKD. Trimming left V 6 bases short and J 5 bases short, with 11 bases between. CDR3 coding DNA: TGTGCCATCAGCTCCTCCCCCGAAAACATTCAGTACTTC. Translation gives CAISSSPENIQYF.

The chain recombines TRBV9 with TRBJ1-2; D unresolved. V shed 0 bases and J shed 5 bases, with 8 bases lying between them. Germline V CDR1 and CDR2: SGDLS, YYNGEE. The CDR3 length is 13 residues. CDR3 loop: CASSVDQAYGYTF. In nucleotides, the CDR3 is TGTGCCAGCAGCGTAGACCAGGCGTATGGCTACACCTTC.

This chain connects TRBV7-2 to TRBJ2-7; D might be TRBD2 (6 bases). Germline-derived CDR1 and CDR2 are SGHTA and FQGNSA. Trimming took off 1 base at V and 3 bases at J, with 16 bases between the two ends. CDR3 length: 16 residues. The CDR3 here is CASSLGRRGAIYEQYF. Here the CDR3 DNA reads TGTGCCAGCAGCTTAGGTAGGCGGGGCGCCATCTACGAGCAGTACTTC.

Notes on this clone: The final CDR3 position lacks the conserved phenylalanine or tryptophan, pointing to a likely read error. The DNA is omitted, as the CDR3 cannot be located on it reliably, and the CDR3 follows TCRdb's listing. The gene calls are TRBV6-1 and TRBJ1-3; the table gives TRBD1 as D, unverified against the DNA. Germline V CDR1 and CDR2: MNHNS, SASEGT. The CDR3 is 9 amino acids in total, end residues counted. CDR3 sequence reads: CASSELNKS.